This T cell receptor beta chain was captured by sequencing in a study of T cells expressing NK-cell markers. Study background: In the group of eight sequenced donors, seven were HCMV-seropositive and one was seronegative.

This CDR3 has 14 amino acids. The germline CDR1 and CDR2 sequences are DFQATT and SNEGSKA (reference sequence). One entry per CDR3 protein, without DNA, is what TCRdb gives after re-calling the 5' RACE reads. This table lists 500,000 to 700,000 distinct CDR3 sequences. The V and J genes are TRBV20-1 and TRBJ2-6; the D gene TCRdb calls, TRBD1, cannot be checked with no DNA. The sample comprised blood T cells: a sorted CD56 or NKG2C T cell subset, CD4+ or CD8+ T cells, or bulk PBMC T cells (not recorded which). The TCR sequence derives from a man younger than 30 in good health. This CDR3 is CSAVGVGGANVLTF.